A single T cell receptor (beta chain) is shown here with its context. The germline CDR1 and CDR2 sequences are SGHNT and YYREEE (reference sequence). The junction had 7 bases not matched to a gene; V was cut back by 3 bases and J by 6 bases. The CDR3 covers 15 residues. In the authors' workflow: Reference gene primer amplification in the assay estimated nucleated cell counts. Profiling relied on immunoSEQ multiplex PCR, and the TCRdb table lists in-frame clones only, not all of them. For V, J and clone size, that table is used; D and trimming come from the DNA. The profile shows some 200,000 clones, approximately 80% of them singletons. This sample is part of a study of blood T cell repertoires in COVID-19. As for the study in general: Nucleic acid was either cDNA or gDNA, and it came from T cells, B-cell-depleted T cells, or PBMCs.

Sequenced: peripheral blood. This TCR derives from a human donor with acute or convalescent COVID-19. The donor label of this sample is uncertain. The V and J genes are TRBV5-4 and TRBJ1-1; 11 positions agree with TRBD1. The CDR3 DNA reads as TGTGCCAGCAGCTCACCGGGACAGGGGGTTTCTGAAGCTTTCTTT. Its translation is CASSSPGQGVSEAFF.